These T cell receptor beta chains were read from a single sample in a study of blood T cell repertoires in COVID-19. The table came from immunoSEQ multiplex PCR; TCRdb's copy has only in-frame clones and leaves some out. The repertoire includes a few hundred thousand clones, 80% to 90% of them detected once, and 13% sits in the top ten. Sequencing used peripheral blood. These receptors all come from a human donor in a cohort sampled during active COVID-19. Both conserved end residues are part of each CDR3. A D gene is named only where the DNA matches it firmly. The size of a clone is reported for some rows only, either as once, few or many, or as a class for expanded clones.

J gene | clone size | V gene | D gene | CDR3 protein | CDR3 DNA
TRBJ2-2 | few | TRBV25-1 | - | CASSESPDTGELFF | TGTGCCAGCAGTGAATCTCCGGACACCGGGGAGCTGTTTTTT
TRBJ2-1 | once | TRBV13 | TRBD2 | CASSGGLASNEQFF | TGTGCCAGCAGCGGGGGACTAGCGAGCAATGAGCAGTTCTTC
TRBJ2-7 | - | TRBV28 | TRBD1 | CASSPPGTGDYEQYF | TGTGCCAGCAGCCCCCCCGGGACAGGCGACTACGAGCAGTACTTC
TRBJ2-7 | - | TRBV4-1 | TRBD2 | CASSQVLAGDYEQYF | TGCGCCAGCAGCCAAGTTCTAGCGGGAGATTACGAGCAGTACTTC
TRBJ2-7 | - | TRBV5-8 | - | CASSPEGFEQYF | TGTGCCAGCAGCCCGGAGGGGTTCGAGCAGTACTTC
TRBJ1-1 | - | TRBV19 | - | CASNLWGGAKTEAFF | TGTGCCAGTAACTTATGGGGGGGCGCAAAGACTGAAGCTTTCTTT
TRBJ2-1 | - | TRBV5-1 | TRBD2 | CASSLGVAGGFNEQFF | TGCGCCAGCAGCTTGGGGGTAGCGGGAGGGTTTAATGAGCAGTTCTTC
TRBJ2-3 | - | TRBV5-1 | TRBD1 | CASSLPRQGAIDTQYF | TGCGCCAGCAGCTTACCGAGACAGGGGGCTATTGATACGCAGTATTTT
TRBJ2-2 | - | TRBV6-5 | - | CASRKASTGELFF | TGTGCCAGCAGGAAAGCGTCCACCGGGGAGCTGTTTTTT
TRBJ2-1 | - | TRBV2 | TRBD2 | CASRGLYTSGRGDEQFF | TGTGCCAGCAGAGGATTATATACTAGCGGGAGGGGGGATGAGCAGTTCTTC
TRBJ2-5 | once | TRBV10-3 | TRBD2 | CAISEWREGRETQYF | TGTGCCATCAGTGAGTGGCGGGAGGGCCGGGAGACCCAGTACTTC
TRBJ2-2 | - | TRBV28 | TRBD2 | CASSWTRGYTGELFF | TGTGCCAGCAGTTGGACGCGGGGGTACACCGGGGAGCTGTTTTTT
TRBJ1-1 | few | TRBV2 | - | CASSATMRTEAFF | TGTGCCAGCAGTGCTACGATGAGGACAGAAGCTTTCTTT
TRBJ2-4 | - | TRBV7-2 | - | CASSYNRQKNIQYF | TGTGCCAGCAGCTACAACCGCCAGAAAAACATTCAGTACTTC
TRBJ2-3 | - | TRBV7-6 | - | CASSQGTAFERTDTQYF | TGTGCCAGCAGCCAGGGGACGGCGTTTGAACGCACAGATACGCAGTATTTT
TRBJ2-5 | - | TRBV7-2 | TRBD1 | CASRDRGRWETQYF | TGTGCCAGCAGGGACAGGGGGCGCTGGGAGACCCAGTACTTC
TRBJ2-5 | - | TRBV28 | TRBD2 | CASVGLAGETQYF | TGTGCCAGTGTCGGACTAGCGGGAGAGACCCAGTACTTC
TRBJ2-1 | - | TRBV7-9 | TRBD2 | CASSLETSGPGEQFF | TGTGCCAGCAGCTTAGAGACTAGCGGGCCTGGTGAGCAGTTCTTC
TRBJ1-4 | - | TRBV5-1 | - | CASSLGLMNEKLFF | TGCGCCAGCAGCTTGGGACTGATGAATGAAAAACTGTTTTTT
TRBJ2-5 | - | TRBV30 | - | CAWSVQGGTQYF | TGTGCCTGGAGTGTACAGGGTGGGACCCAGTACTTC
TRBJ2-2 | few | TRBV6-1 | - | CASSGGPTSRAPSGELFF | TGTGCCAGCAGTGGCGGCCCGACTAGTCGAGCCCCCTCCGGGGAGCTGTTTTTT
TRBJ1-2 | - | TRBV6-5 | TRBD1 | CASRTQGYYGYTF | TGTGCCAGCAGGACACAGGGGTACTATGGCTACACCTTC
TRBJ2-2 | - | TRBV5-1 | - | CASSLTGTHTGELFF | TGCGCCAGCAGCCTGACGGGGACACATACCGGGGAGCTGTTTTTT
TRBJ2-1 | - | TRBV10-1 | TRBD2 | CASSERLAGGDEQFF | TGCGCCAGCAGTGAACGGCTAGCGGGAGGGGATGAGCAGTTCTTC
TRBJ2-3 | once | TRBV30 | TRBD1 | CAWSGTGKDTQYF | TGTGCCTGGAGTGGGACAGGGAAAGATACGCAGTATTTT
TRBJ2-7 | many | TRBV28 | TRBD2 | CASSSAGGGSYEQYF | TGTGCCAGCAGTTCTGCGGGGGGGGGCTCCTACGAGCAGTACTTC
TRBJ1-5 | - | TRBV6-6 | TRBD1 | CASSSTGTNQPQHF | TGTGCCAGCAGTTCGACAGGGACGAATCAGCCCCAGCATTTT
TRBJ2-7 | - | TRBV11-1 | - | CASSLGGITPSYEQYF | TGTGCCAGCAGCTTAGGCGGTATAACACCTTCCTACGAGCAGTACTTC
TRBJ1-4 | - | TRBV18 | TRBD1 | CASSPYQGEVEKLFF | TGTGCCAGCTCACCATATCAGGGGGAGGTTGAAAAACTGTTTTTT
TRBJ1-5 | - | TRBV18 | - | CASSPQGNQPQHF | TGTGCCAGCTCACCACAGGGGAATCAGCCCCAGCATTTT
TRBJ1-6 | - | TRBV28 | - | CASRPGLSISALHF | TGTGCCAGCAGGCCGGGACTCTCCATATCGGCCCTCCACTTT